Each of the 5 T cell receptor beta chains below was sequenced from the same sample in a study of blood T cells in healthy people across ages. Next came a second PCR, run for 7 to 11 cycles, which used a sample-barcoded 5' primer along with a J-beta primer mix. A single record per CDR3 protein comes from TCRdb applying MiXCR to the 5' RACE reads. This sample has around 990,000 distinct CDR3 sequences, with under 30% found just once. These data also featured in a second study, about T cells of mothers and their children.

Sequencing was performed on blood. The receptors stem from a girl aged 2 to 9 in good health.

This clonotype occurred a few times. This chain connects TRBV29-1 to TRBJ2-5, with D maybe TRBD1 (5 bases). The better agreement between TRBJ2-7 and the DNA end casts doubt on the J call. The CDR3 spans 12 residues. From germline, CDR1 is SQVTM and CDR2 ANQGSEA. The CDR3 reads CSVGQTNYEQYF. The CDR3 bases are TGCAGCGTTGGACAGACAAACTACGAGCAGTACTTC.

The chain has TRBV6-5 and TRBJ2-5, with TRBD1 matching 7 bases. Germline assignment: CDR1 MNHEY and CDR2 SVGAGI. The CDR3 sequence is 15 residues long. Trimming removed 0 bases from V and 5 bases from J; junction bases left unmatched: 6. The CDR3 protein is CASSYSTGMGETQYF. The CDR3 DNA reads TGTGCCAGCAGTTACTCGACAGGGATGGGGGAGACCCAGTACTTC.

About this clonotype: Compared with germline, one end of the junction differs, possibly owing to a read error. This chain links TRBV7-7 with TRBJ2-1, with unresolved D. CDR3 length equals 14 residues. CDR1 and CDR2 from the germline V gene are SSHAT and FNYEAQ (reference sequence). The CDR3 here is CASSPRLSNDEQFF. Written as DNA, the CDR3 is TGTGCTAGCAGCCCGCGACTTAGCAACGATGAGCAGTTCTTC.

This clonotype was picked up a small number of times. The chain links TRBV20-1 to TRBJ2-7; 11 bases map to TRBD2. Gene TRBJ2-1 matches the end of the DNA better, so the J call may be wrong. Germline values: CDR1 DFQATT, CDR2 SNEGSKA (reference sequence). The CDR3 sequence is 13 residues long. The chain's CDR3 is CSCSGGVYNEQFF. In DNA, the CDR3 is TGCAGTTGTAGCGGGGGGGTCTACAATGAGCAGTTCTTC.

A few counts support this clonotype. The CDR3 here is CASSGNLAINEQYF. For the CDR3, the DNA is TGTGCCAGCAGTGGGAATCTAGCGATCAACGAGCAGTACTTC. The rearrangement joins TRBV12-3 or TRBV12-4 to TRBJ2-7; the D gene is possibly TRBD2 (6 bases). The CDR3 loop spans 14 amino acids. V lost 5 bases, J lost 5 bases, and 16 bases lay in between.